These T cell receptor beta chains were read from a single sample in a study of control samples from healthy donors and cancer patients. The repertoire was sequenced with immunoSEQ multiplex PCR; TCRdb's copy has only in-frame clones and lacks some. The table includes about 84,000 clones, 70% to 85% detected once. Source material: PBMCs. These receptor sequences come from a man between 60 and 75 years old with head and neck cancer. CDR3s include the opening cysteine and the closing phenylalanine or tryptophan. The order of the fields is clone size, J gene, D gene, V gene, CDR3 protein, CDR3 DNA. D genes are given only for firm matches. Rows give clone size only sometimes, using once, few, many, or a class for an expanded clone.

NA	TRBJ2-2	NA	TRBV15	CATSIFRTRTGELFF	TGTGCCACCAGCATCTTTCGGACAAGAACCGGGGAGCTGTTTTTT
NA	TRBJ2-7	NA	TRBV27	CASSLGAAYEQYF	TGTGCCAGCAGTTTAGGGGCGGCCTACGAGCAGTACTTC
NA	TRBJ2-3	NA	TRBV27	CASSLRDTTDTQYF	TGTGCCAGCAGTTTGAGGGATACCACAGATACGCAGTATTTT
few	TRBJ1-1	NA	TRBV18	CASSPDTQNTEAFF	TGTGCCAGCTCACCAGACACTCAAAACACTGAAGCTTTCTTT
NA	TRBJ2-1	TRBD1	TRBV18	CASSPGQGGINEQFF	TGTGCCAGCTCACCAGGACAGGGGGGCATCAATGAGCAGTTCTTC
once	TRBJ1-2	NA	TRBV11-2	CASSSDRDTSYGYTF	TGTGCCAGCAGCTCAGACCGGGACACCTCTTATGGCTACACCTTC
NA	TRBJ2-1	TRBD2	TRBV10-3	CAISPRTSGNFAYNEQFF	TGTGCCATCAGTCCCAGGACTAGCGGGAACTTCGCCTACAATGAGCAGTTCTTC
NA	TRBJ2-1	NA	TRBV3-1/TRBV3-2	CASSQKQGPPYNEQFF	TGTGCCAGCAGCCAGAAACAGGGTCCCCCCTACAATGAGCAGTTCTTC
NA	TRBJ2-5	TRBD2	TRBV28	CASSRLATQETQYF	TGTGCCAGCAGCCGACTAGCGACCCAAGAGACCCAGTACTTC
NA	TRBJ1-2	TRBD1	TRBV11-2	CASSLPPGQHFVGYGYTF	TGTGCCAGCAGCTTACCCCCGGGACAGCATTTTGTTGGCTATGGCTACACCTTC
NA	TRBJ1-5	NA	TRBV11-2	CASSLGYQRSNQPQHF	TGTGCCAGCAGCTTGGGGTACCAGAGGAGCAATCAGCCCCAGCATTTT
few	TRBJ2-7	TRBD1	TRBV5-1	CASSPGQGGDEQYF	TGCGCCAGCAGCCCGGGACAGGGAGGGGACGAGCAGTACTTC
NA	TRBJ2-1	TRBD2	TRBV3-1/TRBV3-2	CASSQVLGGRAAYNEQFF	TGTGCCAGCAGCCAAGTCCTGGGAGGGAGGGCCGCCTACAATGAGCAGTTCTTC
NA	TRBJ2-7	TRBD1	TRBV5-4	CASSLATTGETSYEQYF	TGTGCCAGCAGCTTGGCCACGACAGGGGAGACCTCCTACGAGCAGTACTTC
NA	TRBJ1-1	TRBD1	TRBV11-2	CASSVDRVTEAFF	TGTGCCAGCAGCGTGGACAGGGTTACTGAAGCTTTCTTT
NA	TRBJ2-6	NA	TRBV5-1	CASSLETVGVFSGANVLTF	TGCGCCAGCAGCTTGGAAACGGTCGGGGTCTTCTCTGGGGCCAACGTCCTGACTTTC
NA	TRBJ1-5	NA	TRBV28	CASSFGASSVLSNQPQHF	TGTGCCAGCAGTTTTGGAGCGTCGAGTGTACTGAGCAATCAGCCCCAGCATTTT
few	TRBJ2-5	NA	TRBV5-1	CASTLGNQLQYQETQYF	TGCGCCAGCACCTTAGGAAACCAGCTACAGTACCAAGAGACCCAGTACTTC
NA	TRBJ2-1	NA	TRBV30	CAWSFGTYNEQFF	TGTGCCTGGAGTTTTGGCACCTACAATGAGCAGTTCTTC
NA	TRBJ1-2	TRBD1	TRBV27	CASSLQGAGANYGYTF	TGTGCCAGCAGTTTACAGGGGGCTGGGGCTAACTATGGCTACACCTTC
NA	TRBJ2-1	TRBD2	TRBV9	CASSVEAGGGYYNEQFF	TGTGCCAGCAGCGTAGAAGCGGGAGGTGGCTATTACAATGAGCAGTTCTTC
NA	TRBJ1-2	NA	TRBV18	CASSEQGPYGYTF	TGTGCCAGCTCAGAACAGGGCCCTTATGGCTACACCTTC
NA	TRBJ2-3	TRBD2	TRBV6-5	CASTLTGGADTQYF	TGTGCCAGCACCTTGACTGGGGGGGCAGATACGCAGTATTTT
NA	TRBJ1-2	NA	TRBV18	CASSPDGNYGYTF	TGTGCCAGCTCACCAGACGGTAACTATGGCTACACCTTC
NA	TRBJ1-3	NA	TRBV9	CASSDSSGNTIYF	TGTGCCAGCAGTGACAGCTCTGGAAACACCATATATTTT
NA	TRBJ2-3	NA	TRBV6-1	CASSESADTQYF	TGTGCCAGCAGTGAATCGGCGGATACGCAGTATTTT
once	TRBJ2-1	TRBD2	TRBV15	CATSPMTSLQDEQFF	TGTGCCACCAGCCCAATGACTAGCCTGCAGGATGAGCAGTTCTTC
NA	TRBJ2-7	TRBD2	TRBV6-6	CASSPTGTSSYPEYF	TGTGCCAGCAGCCCAACCGGGACTAGCTCTTATCCCGAGTACTTC
NA	TRBJ2-7	NA	TRBV7-9	CASSFQGYEQYF	TGTGCCAGCAGCTTTCAAGGGTACGAGCAGTACTTC
NA	TRBJ2-7	TRBD1	TRBV18	CASSPRGQGSYEQYF	TGTGCCAGCTCACCCAGGGGGCAAGGTTCCTACGAGCAGTACTTC
once	TRBJ2-1	NA	TRBV24-1	CATSDPRDGNYNEQFF	TGTGCCACCAGTGATCCTCGGGACGGTAACTACAATGAGCAGTTCTTC
NA	TRBJ1-5	NA	TRBV27	CASQTGQNQPQHF	TGTGCCAGCCAGACAGGACAAAATCAGCCCCAGCATTTT
NA	TRBJ1-3	NA	TRBV9	CASSVGQDSGNTIYF	TGTGCCAGCAGCGTAGGTCAGGACTCTGGAAACACCATATATTTT
once	TRBJ1-1	NA	TRBV7-9	CASSLIRPDGQLNTEAFF	TGTGCCAGCAGCTTAATCAGACCGGACGGACAGTTGAACACTGAAGCTTTCTTT
NA	TRBJ2-1	TRBD2	TRBV11-1	CASSLGSWTSGEQFF	TGTGCCAGCAGCTTGGGGTCCTGGACTAGCGGTGAGCAGTTCTTC
NA	TRBJ1-2	NA	TRBV5-6	CASSKGRGYGYTF	TGTGCCAGCAGCAAGGGGAGGGGCTATGGCTACACCTTC
NA	TRBJ1-3	NA	TRBV19	CASSMFDGGNPPWGNTIYF	TGTGCCAGTAGTATGTTCGACGGAGGGAACCCCCCTTGGGGAAACACCATATATTTT
NA	TRBJ2-4	TRBD1	TRBV29-1	CSVAGQGPDIQYF	TGCAGCGTTGCTGGACAGGGGCCAGACATTCAGTACTTC
NA	TRBJ1-1	NA	TRBV11-2	CASSLTGRTEAFF	TGTGCCAGCAGCTTAACAGGGAGAACTGAAGCTTTCTTT
NA	TRBJ2-5	TRBD2	TRBV7-9	CASSLGSGRETQYF	TGTGCCAGCAGCTTAGGCAGCGGGAGAGAGACCCAGTACTTC
NA	TRBJ1-2	NA	TRBV7-9	CASSISGGAGYGYTF	TGTGCCAGCAGCATAAGCGGGGGGGCCGGGTATGGCTACACCTTC
once	TRBJ2-7	NA	TRBV6-5	CASSYSPGSSYEQYF	TGTGCCAGCAGTTACTCGCCAGGGAGCTCCTACGAGCAGTACTTC
NA	TRBJ1-4	TRBD1	TRBV27	CASATTGTGREKLFF	TGTGCCAGCGCTACTACCGGGACAGGGAGGGAAAAACTGTTTTTT
NA	TRBJ2-1	NA	TRBV11-2	CASSLLGGHYNEQFF	TGTGCCAGCAGCTTATTAGGCGGGCACTACAATGAGCAGTTCTTC
few	TRBJ2-7	NA	TRBV11-2	CASSLGSRGAYEQYF	TGTGCCAGCAGCTTAGGGTCCCGGGGAGCCTACGAGCAGTACTTC
NA	TRBJ1-5	NA	TRBV5-5	CASSLGGWSNQPQHF	TGTGCCAGCAGCCTGGGAGGTTGGAGCAATCAGCCCCAGCATTTT
NA	TRBJ2-1	TRBD2	TRBV14	CASSRTSGSHEQFF	TGTGCCAGCAGCCGGACTAGCGGGAGCCATGAGCAGTTCTTC
NA	TRBJ2-5	TRBD2	TRBV27	CASSPILAGGQETQYF	TGTGCCAGCAGTCCAATCCTAGCGGGAGGGCAAGAGACCCAGTACTTC
NA	TRBJ1-1	NA	TRBV3-1/TRBV3-2	CASSQKRDTEAFF	TGTGCCAGCAGCCAGAAAAGGGACACTGAAGCTTTCTTT
NA	TRBJ1-2	NA	TRBV29-1	CSVVAPYGYTF	TGCAGCGTTGTTGCCCCCTATGGCTACACCTTC
NA	TRBJ2-5	NA	TRBV11-2	CASSLESQETQYF	TGTGCCAGCAGCTTAGAGAGCCAAGAGACCCAGTACTTC
NA	TRBJ2-7	NA	TRBV7-9	CASSLGQLNYEQYF	TGTGCCAGCAGCTTAGGGCAGCTGAACTACGAGCAGTACTTC